What follows are 27 T cell receptor beta chains derived from one specimen sequenced in a study of metastatic and nonmetastatic thyroid tumors. TCRdb ran MiXCR on the PCR reads. The sample lists tens of thousands of clones, roughly a third occurring once. No patient received treatment before thyroid surgery. Specimen: tumor tissue. All receptors come from a female donor with papillary thyroid cancer or a benign thyroid nodule (not recorded which). Some clones in this sample may be carry-over from other donors' samples.

The sample holds a few counts of this clone. The chain links TRBV6-5 to TRBJ2-3; D is undetermined. The V end was cut by 0 bases, the J end by 0 bases, with 7 bases between. This CDR3 spans 15 amino acids. Germline V CDR1 and CDR2: MNHEY, SVGAGI. CDR3 in amino acids: CASSYSSFSTDTQYF. The CDR3 DNA is TGTGCCAGCAGTTACTCTTCTTTTAGCACAGATACGCAGTATTTT.

This clone is labeled as medium-sized (0.01 to 0.1%). The J gene is TRBJ2-1, the V gene TRBV18; 7 nucleotides match TRBD1. The CDR3 has 14 residues. The ends lost 2 bases at V and 4 bases at J; junction bases unmatched: 2. From germline, CDR1 is KGHSH and CDR2 LQKENI. CDR3 sequence reads: CASSPTTGYNEQFF. The CDR3 DNA is TGTGCCAGCTCACCAACGACAGGGTACAATGAGCAGTTCTTC.

The chain carries TRBV7-9 and TRBJ1-1, with 7 bases aligning to TRBD1. Germline V gene sequence: CDR1 SEHNR, CDR2 FQNEAQ (reference sequence). The CDR3 runs 14 residues. V was pared by 5 bases and J by 1 base, with 4 bases of the junction left unmatched. Here the CDR3 DNA reads TGTGCCAGCAGCGCGGACAGGCAGAACACTGAAGCTTTCTTT. Translating gives CASSADRQNTEAFF.

On this clone itself: The junction shows a germline mismatch at one end, possibly a read error. The chain employs TRBV5-1 and TRBJ1-1; tentatively, D is TRBD1 (5 bases). The CDR3 runs to 15 residues. CDR1 SGHRS and CDR2 YFSETQ come from the germline V gene. DNA of the CDR3: TGCGCCAGCAGTTTGGGGCGAAGGATGAACACTGAAGCTTTCTTT. Its protein is CASSLGRRMNTEAFF.

This clone showed up just a few times. The chain recombines TRBV6-6 with TRBJ2-3; D not resolved. V was trimmed by 0 bases and J by 6 bases, leaving 16 bases between them. This CDR3 spans 16 amino acids. Germline-derived CDR1 and CDR2 are MNHNY and SVGAGI (reference sequence). CDR3 DNA sequence: TGTGCCAGCAGTTACTCTTACCTGCCCCCCGGGGATACGCAGTATTTT. This translates into CASSYSYLPPGDTQYF.

The V gene is TRBV6-1, the J gene TRBJ2-5; D is tentatively TRBD1 or TRBD2 (5 bases each). CDR1 is MNHNS and CDR2 is SASEGT in the germline V gene. V dropped 6 bases and J dropped 5 bases, with 22 bases sitting between them. The CDR3 length is 16 residues. CDR3: CASSPRDGYPGETQYF. The CDR3 DNA reads TGTGCCAGCAGCCCCAGGGACGGGTATCCGGGGGAGACCCAGTACTTC.

The chain recombines TRBV11-3 with TRBJ2-5; 7 nucleotides agree with TRBD1. Germline values: CDR1 SGHNT, CDR2 YENEEA. The V and J ends lost 4 bases and 3 bases, in that order; junction bases with no gene match: 5. The CDR3 is 14 amino acids. In nucleotides, the CDR3 is TGTGCCAGCAGCTCCCGGGACAGAAAAGAGACCCAGTACTTC. Residues: CASSSRDRKETQYF.

The chain joins TRBV20-1 to TRBJ1-6; no definite D call. CDR3 length: 13 amino acids. With 2 bases removed from V and 5 bases from J, the gap between germline ends came to 7 bases. The germline V gene encodes CDR1 DFQATT and CDR2 SNEGSKA (reference sequence). CDR3 nucleotides: TGCAGTGCTAGAACGGGCAATAATTCACCCCTCCACTTT. Its protein product is CSARTGNNSPLHF.

This clone was detected a few times. The V and J genes are TRBV6-1 and TRBJ2-1; 8 bases are a match to TRBD2. This CDR3 region has 14 residues. Germline-derived CDR1 and CDR2 are MNHNS and SASEGT. The J segment lost 2 bases and the V segment lost 11 bases, leaving 8 bases of the junction unmatched. CDR3 bases: TGTGCCGCCGCGCCGGGACTAGCCTACAATGAGCAGTTCTTC. It translates to CAAAPGLAYNEQFF.

Concerning this clone: Mismatch with germline at one junction end may stem from a read error. CDR3 residues: CVSRGAEGMNTEAFF. CDR3 in DNA: TGTGTCAGCAGAGGGGCGGAAGGAATGAACACTGAAGCTTTCTTT. The rearrangement uses TRBV28 and TRBJ1-1, with D possibly being TRBD1 (5 bases). The CDR3 totals 15 residues. Germline CDR1 MDHEN, CDR2 SYDVKM.

The rearrangement uses TRBV6-4 and TRBJ2-1, with TRBD2 matching 13 bases. Germline V gene lookup returns CDR1 MRHNA and CDR2 SNTAGT. This CDR3 contains 17 residues. J was trimmed by 9 bases and V by 4 bases; bases with no gene match: 12. CDR3: CASSVGTSGDPITEQFF. CDR3 bases: TGTGCCAGCAGTGTCGGGACTAGCGGGGACCCCATCACTGAGCAGTTCTTC.

V usage is TRBV4-1 and J usage is TRBJ2-3; D gene unclear. The CDR3 totals 14 residues. The germline V gene has CDR1 MGHRA and CDR2 YSYEKL. V was cut by 4 bases and J by 5 bases, with 13 bases left in between. In DNA, the CDR3 is TGCGCCAGCAGCCCCGGGCCCGTCAGAGATACGCAGTATTTT. Its protein is CASSPGPVRDTQYF.

This clone ranks as large. This rearrangement joins TRBV2 to TRBJ1-6, with D hard to call. The germline CDR1 and CDR2 sequences are SNHLY and FYNNEI. This CDR3 spans 14 amino acids. Trimming cost V 2 bases and J 7 bases, with 9 bases left between them. The CDR3 sequence is CASSEYGENSPLHF. CDR3 sequence (DNA): TGTGCCAGCAGTGAATACGGCGAAAATTCACCCCTCCACTTT.

This clone turned up a few times. The rearrangement joins TRBV6-1 to TRBJ2-7; 8 bases line up with TRBD1. In germline, CDR1 is MNHNS, CDR2 SASEGT. Losses at the gene ends were 7 bases for V and 5 bases for J; bases not matched to a gene: 13. CDR3 size: 15 residues. For the CDR3, the DNA is TGTGCCAGCACCCCCCCCGGAGCAGGGGGCGACGAGCAGTACTTC. Residues: CASTPPGAGGDEQYF.

The V call is TRBV19, the J call TRBJ2-7, with 7 positions matching TRBD1. V lost 3 bases and J lost 0; bases outside the gene matches: 5. The germline V gene has CDR1 LNHDA and CDR2 SQIVND (reference sequence). The CDR3 loop spans 15 amino acids. CDR3 sequence reads: CASSIDRVSSYEQYF. CDR3 DNA sequence: TGTGCCAGTAGTATTGACAGGGTTTCCTCCTACGAGCAGTACTTC.

This chain connects TRBV19 to TRBJ1-1; D may be TRBD1 (6 bases). The V end lost 5 bases, the J end lost 1 base, and 14 bases lay between the germline ends. Germline CDR1 and CDR2: LNHDA and SQIVND (reference sequence). This CDR3 has 15 residues. The CDR3, as DNA: TGTGCCAGTAGTCCGACCAGGGGAGGGAACACTGAAGCTTTCTTT. Translated: CASSPTRGGNTEAFF.

V gene TRBV28 combines with J gene TRBJ2-7; 9 bases align to TRBD1. The CDR3 extends over 16 amino acids. Germline CDR1 MDHEN, CDR2 SYDVKM. After removal of 2 bases from V and 0 bases from J, the junction contained 5 bases not matched to a gene. CDR3 nucleotide sequence: TGTGCCAGCAGTTTAACAGGGGGCGTCCCCTCCTACGAGCAGTACTTC. It yields the protein CASSLTGGVPSYEQYF.

With regard to this clone: The junction differs from germline at one of its ends, possibly a read error. V and J are TRBV11-1 and TRBJ2-2, with TRBD1 matching over 8 bases. Germline values: CDR1 SGHAT, CDR2 FQDESV (reference sequence). This CDR3 region has 16 residues. Here the CDR3 DNA reads TGTGCCAGCAGCTTTCCAGGGGGCGAAGAAACCGGGGAGCTGTCTTTT. Its translation: CASSFPGGEETGELSF.

The chain links TRBV20-1 to TRBJ2-7; the match to TRBD2 covers 10 bases. In germline, CDR1 is DFQATT, CDR2 SNEGSKA (reference sequence). V was pared by 6 bases and J by 0 bases, with 5 bases of the junction left unmatched. This CDR3 contains 14 residues. This chain's CDR3 is CSARTSGNSYEQYF. In DNA form, the CDR3 reads TGCAGTGCGCGTACTAGCGGGAACTCCTACGAGCAGTACTTC.

At least ten counts were recorded for this clone. This CDR3 is also generated by other DNA sequences in the sample. V is TRBV6-1 and J is TRBJ2-5; 11 bases match TRBD2. Trimming cost V 4 bases and J 4 bases; bases outside gene matches: 5. Germline V gene data show CDR1 as MNHNS and CDR2 as SASEGT. The CDR3 runs to 15 residues. Written as DNA, the CDR3 is TGTGCCAGCAGTGTCCTCGGGACTAGCGGAGAGACCCAGTACTTC. It yields the protein CASSVLGTSGETQYF.

This sequence joins TRBV6-1 and TRBJ2-7, with 7 nucleotides matching TRBD2. The J segment lost 2 bases and the V segment lost 0 bases, leaving 13 bases of the junction unmatched. The length of the CDR3 is 18 residues. Germline CDR1 reads MNHNS; CDR2 reads SASEGT. In DNA, the CDR3 is TGTGCCAGCAGTGAAGCGCTTTGGCTCGGGACTATGGCCTACGAGCAGTACTTC. Translating gives CASSEALWLGTMAYEQYF.

The chain links TRBV28 to TRBJ1-2; the match to TRBD1 covers 9 bases. The CDR3 sequence is 16 residues long. Per germline, CDR1 MDHEN and CDR2 SYDVKM. V lost 6 bases and J lost 7; bases outside the gene matches: 15. The CDR3 here is CASSPPLGDRVFGYTF. The CDR3 nucleotides are TGTGCCAGCAGCCCCCCCCTCGGGGACAGGGTTTTTGGCTACACCTTC.

V is TRBV7-3 and J is TRBJ2-3; D tentatively fits TRBD1 or TRBD2 (5 bases each). Between the trimmed V and J ends, which lost 7 bases and 0 bases, there was a span of 11 bases. The germline V gene encodes CDR1 SGHTA and CDR2 FQGTGA. This CDR3 contains 14 residues. In nucleotides, the CDR3 is TGTGCCAGCAACAACGGGGCTAGCACAGATACGCAGTATTTT. Its translation is CASNNGASTDTQYF.

This chain joins TRBV6-1 and TRBJ2-7; D may correspond to TRBD1 or TRBD2 (5 bases each). Germline V CDR1 and CDR2: MNHNS, SASEGT. The CDR3 runs to 13 residues. V lost 2 bases and J lost 2, with 7 bases in between. The CDR3 region is CASSERGAYEQYF. The CDR3 coding sequence is TGTGCCAGCAGTGAAAGAGGGGCCTACGAGCAGTACTTC.

The rearrangement uses TRBV6-9 and TRBJ2-7; D remains unclear. This CDR3 contains 13 residues. Germline CDR1 and CDR2: MNHGY and SVAAGI. V was clipped by 3 bases and J by 3 bases, with 9 bases between them. CDR3 DNA: TGTGCCAGCAGTTACGGCAGCCTCTACGAGCAGTACTTC. Residues: CASSYGSLYEQYF.

J is TRBJ2-3 and V is TRBV24-1; D is perhaps TRBD2 (6 bases). This CDR3 has 16 amino acids. V gave up 3 bases and J gave up 3 bases, with 15 bases separating them. The germline V gene has CDR1 KGHDR and CDR2 SFDVKD. DNA of the CDR3: TGTGCCACCAGTGATGGCGGCGGGGTAAGGACAGATACGCAGTATTTT. Translated: CATSDGGGVRTDTQYF.

The chain recombines TRBV7-9 with TRBJ2-7, with 8 bases aligning to TRBD2. This CDR3 has 14 amino acids. After removal of 5 bases from V and 0 bases from J, the junction contained 3 bases not matched to a gene. Germline CDR1 reads SEHNR; CDR2 reads FQNEAQ (reference sequence). The CDR3 sequence is CASSPTSGSYEQYF. CDR3 nucleotides: TGTGCCAGCAGCCCAACTAGCGGCTCCTACGAGCAGTACTTC.